The clone carrying this T cell receptor (beta chain) was recorded a few times. The antigen remains undetermined. This sample stems from a study of PD-L1 blockade in urothelial cancer. Study background: It was in 2014 that patients started atezolizumab at 1,200 mg intravenously every 3 weeks. Blood samples contained a median about 150,000 T cells. Analyses were performed on blood at 3 weeks after treatment start (the second dose) and at 6 weeks. Study outcomes and limitations: Below-median blood TCR clonality before treatment forecast better survival.

TCRdb keeps only in-frame clones here, not all; method: immunoSEQ multiplex PCR. The sample yields around 87,000 clones, roughly 85% seen once. This CDR3 region has 15 residues. Trimming shortened V by 3 bases and J by 0 bases, and 11 bases separated the two germline ends. Per the germline V gene, CDR1 is ENHRY and CDR2 is SYGVKD. Time point denoted: peripheral blood 6 weeks after treatment start. The clonotype originates from a man in his 70s with urothelial cancer. The specimen was PBMCs, collected around atezolizumab (anti-PD-L1) treatment. The chain joins TRBV10-3 to TRBJ1-1; D perhaps matches TRBD1 (5 bases). The CDR3 spells CAISEGVGVNTEAFF. CDR3 DNA sequence: TGTGCCATCAGTGAAGGGGTGGGTGTGAACACTGAAGCTTTCTTT.